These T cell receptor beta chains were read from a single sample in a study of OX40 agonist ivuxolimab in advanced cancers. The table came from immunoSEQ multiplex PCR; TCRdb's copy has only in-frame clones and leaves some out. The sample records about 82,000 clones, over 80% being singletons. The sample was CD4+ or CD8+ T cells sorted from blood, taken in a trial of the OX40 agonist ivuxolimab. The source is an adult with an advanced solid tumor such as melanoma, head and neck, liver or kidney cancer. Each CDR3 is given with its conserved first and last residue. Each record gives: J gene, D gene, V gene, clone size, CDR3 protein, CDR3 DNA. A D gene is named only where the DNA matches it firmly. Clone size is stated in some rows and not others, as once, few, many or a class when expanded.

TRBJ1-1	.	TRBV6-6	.	CASIAGGQNTEAFF	TGTGCCAGCATCGCCGGGGGTCAGAACACTGAAGCTTTCTTT
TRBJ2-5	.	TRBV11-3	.	CASSFTGGETQYF	TGTGCCAGCAGCTTCACAGGTGGGGAGACCCAGTACTTC
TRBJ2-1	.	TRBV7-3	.	CASSLEASDNEQFF	TGTGCCAGCAGCTTAGAGGCTAGCGACAATGAGCAGTTCTTC
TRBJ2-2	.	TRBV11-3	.	CASSPEEGLNTGELFF	TGTGCCAGCAGCCCAGAGGAGGGGTTGAACACCGGGGAGCTGTTTTTT
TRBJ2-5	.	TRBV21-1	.	CASNPPLCGHQETQYF	TGTGCCAGCAATCCCCCGTTGTGCGGACACCAAGAGACCCAGTACTTC
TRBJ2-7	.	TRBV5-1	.	CASSLGGGGSYEQYF	TGCGCCAGCAGCTTGGGCGGGGGCGGATCCTACGAGCAGTACTTC
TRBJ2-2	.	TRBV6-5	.	CASSYDYTGELFF	TGTGCCAGCAGTTACGACTACACCGGGGAGCTGTTTTTT
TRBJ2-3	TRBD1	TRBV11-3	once	CASSQGGRGGQYF	TGTGCCAGCAGCCAAGGGGGCCGGGGTGGGCAGTATTTT
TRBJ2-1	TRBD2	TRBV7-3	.	CASSPLAGPLNEQFF	TGTGCCAGCAGCCCTCTAGCGGGCCCCCTCAATGAGCAGTTCTTC
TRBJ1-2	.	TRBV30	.	CAWSVRVGFGYTF	TGTGCCTGGAGTGTACGGGTGGGTTTTGGCTACACCTTC
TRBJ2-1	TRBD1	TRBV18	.	CASSPARDRATYNEQFF	TGTGCCAGCTCACCAGCTCGGGACAGGGCTACATACAATGAGCAGTTCTTC
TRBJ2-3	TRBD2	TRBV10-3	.	CAISEREEPDTQYF	TGTGCCATCAGTGAGCGGGAGGAGCCAGATACGCAGTATTTT
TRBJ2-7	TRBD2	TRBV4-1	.	CASSQGLADEQYF	TGCGCCAGCAGCCAAGGACTAGCGGACGAGCAGTACTTC
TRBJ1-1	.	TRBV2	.	CASCGNMNTEAFF	TGTGCCAGCTGTGGGAACATGAACACTGAAGCTTTCTTT
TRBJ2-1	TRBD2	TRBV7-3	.	CASSYGGLVDEQFF	TGTGCCAGCAGCTATGGAGGACTAGTTGATGAGCAGTTCTTC
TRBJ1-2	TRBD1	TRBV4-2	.	CASRTGLGVYGYTF	TGTGCCAGCCGGACAGGGCTAGGAGTCTATGGCTACACCTTC
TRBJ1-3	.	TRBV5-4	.	CASSFQGPGNTIYF	TGTGCCAGCAGCTTTCAAGGGCCTGGAAACACCATATATTTT
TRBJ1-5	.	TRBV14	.	CASSQGAHQPQHF	TGTGCCAGCAGCCAGGGGGCCCATCAGCCCCAGCATTTT
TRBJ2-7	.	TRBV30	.	CALSRGGGSYEQYF	TGTGCCTTATCGAGGGGCGGAGGATCCTACGAGCAGTACTTC
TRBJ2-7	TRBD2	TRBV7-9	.	CASSPPGGNKYF	TGTGCCAGCAGCCCCCCGGGAGGGAATAAGTACTTC
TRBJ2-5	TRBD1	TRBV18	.	CASSLRGQGWQETQYF	TGTGCCAGCTCACTGCGAGGACAGGGATGGCAAGAGACCCAGTACTTC
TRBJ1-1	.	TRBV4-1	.	CASSQEGITEAFF	TGCGCCAGCAGCCAAGAGGGGATCACTGAAGCTTTCTTT
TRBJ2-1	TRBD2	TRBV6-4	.	CASSDSTSGSVEQFF	TGTGCCAGCAGTGACTCGACTAGCGGGAGTGTTGAGCAGTTCTTC
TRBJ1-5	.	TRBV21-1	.	CASLPLAGGRGNQPQHF	TGTGCCAGCCTACCCCTTGCAGGGGGCAGGGGCAATCAGCCCCAGCATTTT
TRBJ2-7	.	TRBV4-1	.	CASSQDLDEQYF	TGCGCCAGCAGCCAAGATCTGGACGAGCAGTACTTC
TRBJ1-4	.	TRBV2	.	CASSARGREKLFF	TGTGCCAGCAGTGCTAGGGGTCGTGAAAAACTGTTTTTT
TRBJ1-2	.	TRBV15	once	CATSRVRQGIYGYTF	TGTGCCACCAGCAGGGTGAGACAAGGGATCTATGGCTACACCTTC
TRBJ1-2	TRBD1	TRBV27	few	CASSPRQGRKGYTF	TGTGCCAGCAGTCCCCGACAGGGCCGGAAGGGCTACACCTTC
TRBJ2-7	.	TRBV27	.	CASSLSVPPSDEQYF	TGTGCCAGCAGTTTATCGGTTCCCCCAAGCGACGAGCAGTACTTC
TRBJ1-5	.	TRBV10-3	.	CAISESNQPQHF	TGTGCCATCAGTGAGTCAAATCAGCCCCAGCATTTT
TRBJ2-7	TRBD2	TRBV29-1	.	CSVEDQRERSYEQYF	TGCAGCGTTGAAGACCAGCGGGAGCGATCTTACGAGCAGTACTTC
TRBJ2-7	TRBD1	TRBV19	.	CASSTTGTGRYEQYF	TGTGCCAGTAGTACAACCGGGACAGGTCGCTACGAGCAGTACTTC
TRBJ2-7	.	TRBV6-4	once	CASTGKQGYEQYF	TGTGCCAGCACTGGTAAACAGGGATACGAGCAGTACTTC
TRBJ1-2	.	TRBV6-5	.	CASSYRGLYGYTF	TGTGCCAGCAGTTACCGGGGCCTCTATGGCTACACCTTC
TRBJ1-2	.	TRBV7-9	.	CATTPPGPNYGYTF	TGTGCCACCACTCCACCGGGACCTAACTATGGCTACACCTTC
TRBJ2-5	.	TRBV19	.	CASSIVGLAKTQYF	TGTGCCAGTAGTATCGTAGGGCTAGCGAAGACCCAGTACTTC
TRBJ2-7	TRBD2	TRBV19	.	CASSISLAGIYEQYF	TGTGCCAGTAGTATTAGTCTAGCGGGAATTTACGAGCAGTACTTC